Described below is a single T cell receptor (beta chain) sequence and its context. The sample is drawn from a study of control samples from healthy donors and cancer patients. Clones were sequenced by immunoSEQ multiplex PCR, and TCRdb holds only the in-frame ones, with some missing. The sample carries roughly 150,000 clones, about nine tenths recorded once. Germline CDR1 is SGHTS and CDR2 is YDEGEE. CDR3 length: 17 residues. The junction had 6 bases not matched to a gene; V was cut back by 4 bases and J by 0 bases. The rearrangement uses TRBV5-8 and TRBJ2-6, with 8 bases identical to TRBD2. Sequencing was done on a sample of blood. The source is a young man in good health. CDR3 bases: TGTGCCAGCAGCCCCGGACTAGCCCCCTCTGGGGCCAACGTCCTGACTTTC. Its protein product is CASSPGLAPSGANVLTF.